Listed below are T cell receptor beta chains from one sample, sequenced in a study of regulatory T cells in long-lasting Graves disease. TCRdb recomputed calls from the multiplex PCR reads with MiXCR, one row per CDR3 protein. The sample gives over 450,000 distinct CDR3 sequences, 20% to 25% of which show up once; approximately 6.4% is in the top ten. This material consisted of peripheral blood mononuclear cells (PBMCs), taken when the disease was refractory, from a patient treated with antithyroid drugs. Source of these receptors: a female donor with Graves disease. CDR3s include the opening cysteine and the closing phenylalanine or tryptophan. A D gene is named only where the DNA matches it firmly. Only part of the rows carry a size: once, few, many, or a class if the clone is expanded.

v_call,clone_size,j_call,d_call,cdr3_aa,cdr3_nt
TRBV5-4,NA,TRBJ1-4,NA,CASSLDGRSEKLFF,TGTGCCAGCAGCTTAGACGGACGTAGTGAAAAACTGTTTTTT
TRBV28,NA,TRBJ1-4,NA,CASRPTGSREKLFF,TGTGCCAGCAGACCAACAGGGTCGCGTGAAAAACTGTTTTTT
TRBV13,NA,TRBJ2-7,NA,CASSLEGKGDYEQYF,TGTGCCAGCAGCTTAGAGGGGAAGGGGGACTACGAGCAGTACTTC
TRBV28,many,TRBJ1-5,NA,CASILGPGAGDQPQHF,TGTGCCAGCATCCTTGGCCCCGGGGCGGGGGATCAGCCCCAGCATTTT
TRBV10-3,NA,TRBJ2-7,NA,CAIMPQDSYEQYF,TGTGCCATCATGCCCCAGGACAGCTACGAGCAGTACTTC
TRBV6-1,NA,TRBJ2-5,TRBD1,CASSGTGGSSETQYF,TGTGCCAGCAGCGGGACAGGGGGTAGTTCGGAGACCCAGTACTTC
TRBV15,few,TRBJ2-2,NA,CATSSDQSRANQNTGELFF,TGTGCCACCAGCAGCGACCAGAGCAGGGCAAACCAGAACACCGGGGAGCTGTTTTTT
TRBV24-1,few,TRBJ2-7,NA,CATSDSDRPYEQYF,TGTGCCACCAGTGACTCTGACAGACCCTACGAGCAGTACTTC
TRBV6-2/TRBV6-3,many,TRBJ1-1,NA,CASSYVSNTEAFF,TGTGCCAGCAGTTACGTGTCGAACACTGAAGCTTTCTTT
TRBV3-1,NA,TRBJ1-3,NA,CASSQDEGNTIYF,TGTGCCAGCAGCCAAGATGAAGGAAACACCATATATTTT
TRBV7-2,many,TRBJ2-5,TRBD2,CASSLSGLGGGETQYF,TGTGCCAGCAGCTTATCGGGGTTGGGGGGGGGAGAGACCCAGTACTTC
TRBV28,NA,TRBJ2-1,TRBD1,CASSLPGQGAYNEQFF,TGTGCCAGCAGTTTACCCGGACAGGGTGCCTACAATGAGCAGTTCTTC
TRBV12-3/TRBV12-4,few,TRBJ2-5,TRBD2,CASRPSGRGQETQYF,TGTGCCAGCAGACCTAGCGGGAGAGGACAAGAGACCCAGTACTTC
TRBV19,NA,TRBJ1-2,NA,CASSSTGGLYGYTF,TGTGCCAGTAGTTCGACCGGGGGCCTCTATGGCTACACCTTC
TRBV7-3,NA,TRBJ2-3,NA,CASSPLDGSTDTQYF,TGTGCCAGCAGCCCGCTGGACGGTAGCACAGATACGCAGTATTTT
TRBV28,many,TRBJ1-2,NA,CASSVNRDSDRGGYTF,TGTGCCAGCAGTGTTAACCGGGACTCAGATCGAGGGGGCTACACCTTC
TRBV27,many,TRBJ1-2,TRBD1,CASSSRTGGYGPNYGYTF,TGTGCCAGCAGTTCCCGAACAGGGGGATACGGACCTAACTATGGCTACACCTTC
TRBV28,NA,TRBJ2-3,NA,CASRTTGTRRKIISTDTQYF,TGTGCCAGCAGAACTACAGGGACTCGCCGCAAAATAATTAGCACAGATACGCAGTATTTT
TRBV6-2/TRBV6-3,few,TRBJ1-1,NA,CASSYSRGGGRDTEAFF,TGTGCCAGCAGTTACTCGAGGGGGGGAGGCAGGGACACTGAAGCTTTCTTT
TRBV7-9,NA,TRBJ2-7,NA,CASSLTGLRTSEQYF,TGTGCCAGCAGCTTGACGGGACTCAGGACTTCCGAGCAGTACTTC
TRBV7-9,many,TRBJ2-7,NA,CASSPGHRGFYEQYF,TGTGCCAGCAGCCCCGGACATCGGGGGTTCTACGAGCAGTACTTC
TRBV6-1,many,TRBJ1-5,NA,CASTKRREGQPQHF,TGTGCCAGCACCAAACGGAGGGAGGGTCAGCCCCAGCATTTT
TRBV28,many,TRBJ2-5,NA,CASSPQGWETQYF,TGTGCCAGCAGTCCACAGGGCTGGGAGACCCAGTACTTC
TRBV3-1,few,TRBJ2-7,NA,CASSQGAKYEQYF,TGTGCCAGCAGCCAAGGAGCAAAATACGAGCAGTACTTC
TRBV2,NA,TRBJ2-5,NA,CASSAYRGPGETQYF,TGTGCCAGCAGTGCGTATCGGGGCCCGGGGGAGACCCAGTACTTC
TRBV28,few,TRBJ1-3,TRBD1,CASSTGTVSGNTIYF,TGTGCCAGCAGTACCGGGACAGTCTCTGGAAACACCATATATTTT
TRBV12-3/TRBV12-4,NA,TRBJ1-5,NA,CASSLGGTLNQPQHF,TGTGCCAGCAGTTTGGGAGGGACGCTCAATCAGCCCCAGCATTTT
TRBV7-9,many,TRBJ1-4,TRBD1,CASSLQQGRPNEKLFF,TGTGCCAGCAGCTTACAACAGGGGAGACCTAATGAAAAACTGTTTTTT
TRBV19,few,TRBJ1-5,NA,CASSITGYSNQPQHF,TGTGCCAGTAGTATCACAGGGTATAGCAATCAGCCCCAGCATTTT